This record covers a single TCR beta chain. The source of the sample is a study of blood T cell repertoires in COVID-19. Produced via immunoSEQ multiplex PCR; TCRdb's table is partial and in-frame only. The sample has tens of thousands of clones; roughly four fifths are singletons. Trimming took off 0 bases at V and 11 bases at J, with 22 bases between the two ends. CDR1 and CDR2 (germline): LGHNA, YNFKEQ. The CDR3 runs to 16 residues. This clonotype was obtained from a man aged 55-75 years with active COVID-19. Sequencing used peripheral blood. This rearrangement joins TRBV4-2 to TRBJ1-1; D may be TRBD1 (6 bases). DNA for the CDR3: TGTGCCAGCAGCCAAGATAAGTGGACAGCCCTCGGGAGGGCTTTCTTT. Amino acids: CASSQDKWTALGRAFF.